This T cell receptor beta chain was sequenced in a study of multiple sclerosis patients with progressive multifocal leukoencephalopathy. Measured with immunoSEQ multiplex PCR; TCRdb has only the in-frame clones, and not every one. Of under 35,000 clones listed, about 87% were seen once; the top ten hold less than 7.5%. Specified time point: time of PML onset. PML was confirmed by JC virus DNA in cerebrospinal fluid. In germline, CDR1 is SGHRS, CDR2 YFSETQ. This CDR3 contains 16 residues. V was cut by 0 bases and J by 0 bases, with 12 bases left in between. The sequence derives from a woman between 40 and 50 years old with progressive multifocal leukoencephalopathy. This material consisted of PBMCs, taken from a patient treated with natalizumab. The chain is built from TRBV5-1 and TRBJ2-5; D may be TRBD2 (6 bases). The CDR3 coding sequence is TGCGCCAGCAGCTTGGCCGGGGCGGGGAACCAAGAGACCCAGTACTTC. It is translated as CASSLAGAGNQETQYF.